This entry describes one T cell receptor beta chain. Random hexamers served to reverse transcribe roughly 0.45 to 1 ug RNA. Amplification of the TCR beta CDR3 was carried out by immunoSEQ multiplex PCR, which spanned a total of 54 Vbeta and 13 Jbeta segments. From the immunoSEQ multiplex PCR reads, TCRdb called clonotypes with MiXCR, one entry per CDR3 protein. The sample has about 200,000 distinct CDR3 sequences; approximately 93% are singletons. These data are taken from a study of CD8 T cells in Susac syndrome. From germline, CDR1 is DFQATT and CDR2 SNEGSKA (reference sequence). V gave up 1 base and J gave up 0 bases, with 18 bases separating them. This CDR3 has 17 residues.

V usage is TRBV20-1 and J usage is TRBJ2-5; D tentatively reads TRBD1 or TRBD2 (5 bases each). Input material: CD4+ T cells from PBMCs. The receptor was derived from a human donor in good health. The CDR3 nucleotides read TGCAGTGCTAGAGGCCCGGGACGTGGCGGAAACCAAGAGACCCAGTACTTC. Amino acids: CSARGPGRGGNQETQYF.